The sequence of this TCR beta chain was determined in a study of control samples from healthy donors and cancer patients. The CDR3 runs 14 residues. The V and J ends lost 0 bases and 4 bases respectively, with 8 bases between them. Germline lookup yields CDR1 SGHDT and CDR2 YYEEEE. The protocol was immunoSEQ multiplex PCR, while the TCRdb copy is restricted to in-frame clones and leaves out a portion. The data hold about 140,000 clones, with roughly nine tenths observed a single time. Material for sequencing was blood. The J gene is TRBJ1-5, the V gene TRBV5-6; D is uncertain. The source is a woman aged 25 to 39 in good health. The CDR3 region is CASSLVGQNQPQHF. CDR3 bases: TGTGCCAGCAGCTTGGTTGGGCAGAATCAGCCCCAGCATTTT. Looking up the rest from reference TRBV5-6 and TRBJ1-5 gives the full variable domain: DAGVTQSPTHLIKTRGQQVTLRCSPKSGHDTVSWYQQALGQGPQFIFQYYEEEERQRGNFPDRFSGHQFPNYSSELNVNALLLGDSALYLCASSLVGQNQPQHFGDGTRLSIL.